This TCR beta chain was found in a study of blood T cell repertoires in COVID-19. Study background: The United States, Italy and Spain provided the acute and convalescent COVID-19 samples.

The J segment lost 8 bases and the V segment lost 5 bases, leaving 6 bases of the junction unmatched. CDR1 LNHDA and CDR2 SQIVND come from the germline V gene (reference sequence). The CDR3 consists of 15 residues. Only in-frame clones appear in the TCRdb table, and some are missing; sequencing was by immunoSEQ multiplex PCR. Found here are about 120,000 clones, almost 85% of them singletons; the top ten hold roughly 7%. This receptor was identified in a man in his 70s with active or convalescent COVID-19. This sequence joins TRBV19 and TRBJ2-1, with 13 nucleotides matching TRBD2. Input material: peripheral blood. The CDR3 coding sequence is TGTGCCAGTAGTTTAACTAGCGGGAGGGTATATGAGCAGTTCTTC. It codes for CASSLTSGRVYEQFF.